The next 14 T cell receptor beta chains were all read from a single sample in a study of radiation and T cells in renal cell carcinoma. Time point: blood 4 weeks post-SBRT, at nephrectomy. Treatment noted: 15 Gy SBRT to primary tumor, nephrectomy 4 weeks later. This table comes from immunoSEQ multiplex PCR, and its TCRdb copy is limited to in-frame clones, with some not included. Altogether roughly 86,000 clones are present, around 85% being singletons, with the ten largest covering more than 9%. Sequencing was performed on blood, taken from a patient whose treatment included radiotherapy and nephrectomy. Receptors originate from a man aged 50-59 years with renal cell carcinoma.

The chain couples TRBV6-6 to TRBJ2-3; tentatively, D is TRBD1 (6 bases). Trimming shortened V by 7 bases and J by 4 bases, and 15 bases separated the two germline ends. Germline CDR1 MNHNY, CDR2 SVGAGI (reference sequence). The CDR3 runs to 14 residues. CDR3 sequence: CASKDRLVADTQYF. DNA for the CDR3: TGTGCCAGCAAAGACAGGCTCGTCGCAGATACGCAGTATTTT.

This clone was counted a few times. The chain joins TRBV6-5 to TRBJ2-7; the D is unclear. CDR1 and CDR2 (germline): MNHEY, SVGAGI. V lost 0 bases to trimming and J lost 9 bases, with 12 bases between them. This CDR3 region has 13 residues. The CDR3 region is CASSYSPHGTQYF. CDR3 nucleotide sequence: TGTGCCAGCAGTTACTCCCCCCACGGAACGCAGTACTTC.

The chain recombines TRBV27 with TRBJ2-7; 9 bases agree with TRBD2. This CDR3 spans 15 amino acids. Germline CDR1 reads MNHEY; CDR2 reads SMNVEV (reference sequence). V trimming: 3 bases; J trimming: 3 bases; junction bases outside the gene matches: 6. The CDR3 spells CASSFAGGTVYEQYF. For the CDR3, the DNA is TGTGCCAGCAGTTTTGCGGGGGGGACGGTCTACGAGCAGTACTTC.

The chain is built from TRBV29-1 and TRBJ2-5; TRBD2 matches 13 bases. Per the germline V gene, CDR1 is SQVTM and CDR2 is ANQGSEA. After removal of 3 bases from V and 5 bases from J, the junction contained 6 bases not matched to a gene. The CDR3 is 15 residues long. The CDR3 DNA reads as TGCAGCGTTGAGCTACTAGCGGGAGGGCGGGAGACCCAGTACTTC. Translation gives CSVELLAGGRETQYF.

V gene TRBV19 combines with J gene TRBJ2-5, with no clear D. V lost 5 bases and J 3 bases, leaving 10 bases between the germline ends. The CDR3 runs to 13 residues. CDR1 and CDR2 from the germline V gene are LNHDA and SQIVND (reference sequence). The CDR3 region has the DNA TGTGCCAGTAGTGTCAGCGAAGAAGAGACCCAGTACTTC. It is translated as CASSVSEEETQYF.

V and J are TRBV11-2 and TRBJ1-1; TRBD1 agrees at 7 bases. Germline assignment: CDR1 SGHAT and CDR2 FQNNGV. The CDR3 totals 14 residues. V was pared by 4 bases and J by 1 base, with 3 bases of the junction left unmatched. The CDR3 here is CASSSGQANTEAFF. The CDR3 bases are TGTGCCAGCAGCTCCGGACAGGCGAACACTGAAGCTTTCTTT.

This clone was seen just once. The chain carries TRBV5-1 and TRBJ2-3; D might be TRBD2 (5 bases). The CDR3 consists of 16 residues. Germline-derived CDR1 and CDR2 are SGHRS and YFSETQ. The V end lost 0 bases, the J end lost 6 bases, and 17 bases lay between the germline ends. CDR3 region: CASSLGPLGNRDTQYF. The CDR3 DNA reads as TGCGCCAGCAGCTTGGGTCCACTAGGGAATAGGGATACGCAGTATTTT.

The chain combines TRBV7-8 with TRBJ1-1; maybe TRBD1 (6 bases). CDR3 size: 15 residues. Germline CDR1 and CDR2: SGHVS and FQNEAQ. The V gene lost 5 bases and the J gene lost 0 bases, with 13 bases spanning the gap. The DNA for the CDR3 is TGTGCCAGCAGCACCCGGACAGAAATGAACACTGAAGCTTTCTTT. It translates to CASSTRTEMNTEAFF.

The chain is built from TRBV9 and TRBJ1-6, with TRBD1 identical over 7 bases. The germline CDR1 and CDR2 sequences are SGDLS and YYNGEE. CDR3 length: 13 amino acids. The V and J ends lost 6 bases and 8 bases, in that order; junction bases with no gene match: 5. CDR3 amino acids: CASNRQGDSPLHF. In nucleotides, the CDR3 is TGTGCCAGCAATCGACAGGGTGATTCACCCCTCCACTTT.

The CDR3 here is CASSPRAFANTGELFF. The CDR3 DNA is TGTGCCAGCTCACCTAGAGCCTTTGCGAACACCGGGGAGCTGTTTTTT. The chain couples TRBV18 to TRBJ2-2; D is uncertain. V was trimmed by 3 bases and J by 0 bases, leaving 11 bases between them. The CDR3 sequence is 16 residues long. Germline loops: CDR1 KGHSH, CDR2 LQKENI. The full variable domain, completed using reference TRBV18 and TRBJ2-2, is NAGVMQNPRHLVRRRGQEARLRCSPMKGHSHVYWYRQLPEEGLKFMVYLQKENIIDESGMPKERFSAEFPKEGPSILRIQQVVRGDSAAYFCASSPRAFANTGELFFGEGSRLTVL.

The chain uses TRBV29-1 and TRBJ2-5; TRBD2 matches at 10 bases. Per germline, CDR1 SQVTM and CDR2 ANQGSEA. This CDR3 spans 15 amino acids. The ends lost 4 bases at V and 5 bases at J; junction bases unmatched: 10. CDR3: CSVASSGGGGETQYF. As DNA, the CDR3 is TGCAGCGTTGCATCTAGCGGGGGTGGTGGGGAGACCCAGTACTTC.

The genes are TRBV11-2 and TRBJ2-5; 9 positions agree with TRBD1. The V gene end was trimmed by 2 bases and the J gene end by 3 bases; junction bases not matched to a gene: 10. CDR1 and CDR2 from the germline V gene are SGHAT and FQNNGV. The CDR3 is 17 amino acids. CDR3 DNA sequence: TGTGCCAGCAGCTTAAAACAGGGGGCATTACTAGAAGAGACCCAGTACTTC. This sequence encodes CASSLKQGALLEETQYF.

This clone was picked up one time. The rearrangement joins TRBV6-1 to TRBJ1-1; D not certain. The V gene's germline CDR1 is MNHNS and CDR2 SASEGT. The CDR3 covers 13 residues. V was trimmed by 4 bases and J by 3 bases, leaving 9 bases between them. This CDR3 reads CASSGGLDTEAFF. Here the CDR3 DNA reads TGTGCCAGCAGTGGAGGGTTAGACACTGAAGCTTTCTTT.

The gene calls are TRBV6-5 and TRBJ2-3, with D unresolved. The CDR3 extends over 14 amino acids. V was shortened by 5 bases and J by 4 bases, with 13 bases between the two germline ends. Germline V CDR1 and CDR2: MNHEY, SVGAGI. The CDR3 bases are TGTGCCAGCAGTCCGAATCCAATTCCAGATACGCAGTATTTT. This gives the protein CASSPNPIPDTQYF.